Following are 25 T cell receptor beta chains from one sample sequenced in a study of Graves' ophthalmopathy and Graves' hyperthyroidism. Amplified TCR beta CDR3 regions were obtained using RNA transcripts as template. HTBI primers were used in a first-round RT-PCR, which preceded a second-round multiplex PCR. Each CDR3 protein gets one entry after TCRdb re-called the multiplex PCR reads with MiXCR. This table holds 200,000 to 300,000 distinct CDR3 sequences, 45% to 55% found once. Sequencing input: peripheral blood. The source of these receptors is an adult man with Graves' ophthalmopathy.

For this clonotype: A read error may account for a junction end that differs from germline. The genes are TRBV10-3 and TRBJ2-7, with 7 bases matching TRBD2. The CDR3 length is 16 residues. The germline gives CDR1 ENHRY, CDR2 SYGVKD. CDR3 bases: TGTGCCAGCAGTTTCCTCAACGCCGGGACTAATTACGAGCAGTACTTC. Its protein product is CASSFLNAGTNYEQYF.

This sequence joins TRBV15 and TRBJ1-6, with no clear D. CDR1 is LNHNV, CDR2 YYDKDF, per germline (reference sequence). The CDR3 runs 17 residues. V lost 0 bases to trimming and J lost 0 bases, with 9 bases between them. DNA for the CDR3: TGTGCCACCAGCAGAGATCGGAGATACTCCTATAATTCACCCCTCCACTTT. Amino acids: CATSRDRRYSYNSPLHF.

This clonotype was seen ten or more times. The chain combines TRBV10-2 with TRBJ1-4; D uncertain. Trimming cost V 5 bases and J 8 bases, with 6 bases left between them. The germline gives CDR1 WSHSY, CDR2 SAAADI. The CDR3 spans 11 residues. Here the CDR3 reads CASSLQEKLFF. CDR3 in DNA: TGCGCCAGCAGTTTACAGGAAAAACTGTTTTTT.

This clonotype turned up a few times. V and J are TRBV7-9 and TRBJ2-1; D might be TRBD1 (6 bases). The CDR3 runs to 13 residues. CDR1 is SEHNR, CDR2 FQNEAQ, per germline (reference sequence). V lost 2 bases and J lost 6, with 8 bases in between. Here the CDR3 DNA reads TGTGCCAGCAGCTTAAAAGGGGGCAATGAGCAGTTCTTC. This translates into CASSLKGGNEQFF.

The J gene is TRBJ1-5, the V gene TRBV2, with TRBD1 as a possible D gene (6 bases). Germline V lookup: CDR1 SNHLY, CDR2 FYNNEI. Trimming removed 5 bases at V and 8 bases at J, with 13 bases between. CDR3 length: 13 amino acids. Here the CDR3 DNA reads TGTGCCAGCAGTTGGGCAGGGGAGGAGCCCCAGCATTTT. This codes for CASSWAGEEPQHF.

The genes are TRBV3-1 and TRBJ2-5; D not resolved. Gene TRBJ2-7 matches the end of the DNA better, so the J call may be wrong. Germline CDR1 LGHDT, CDR2 YNNKEL (reference sequence). The CDR3 is made up of 11 amino acids. CDR3 amino acids: CASTKGYEQYF. Here the CDR3 DNA reads TGTGCCAGCACAAAGGGCTACGAGCAGTACTTC.

This chain joins TRBV19 and TRBJ2-7, with a weak D call TRBD1 (6 bases). The CDR3 runs to 14 residues. The V and J ends lost 6 bases and 4 bases respectively, with 16 bases between them. The V gene's germline CDR1 is LNHDA and CDR2 SQIVND (reference sequence). As DNA, the CDR3 is TGTGCCAGTAGAAGGACAGCCCGTGGGTACGAGCAGTACTTC. Translated: CASRRTARGYEQYF.

In this sample, this clonotype turned up once. The V gene is TRBV2, the J gene TRBJ1-5; no clear D. Trimming stripped 3 bases from V and 11 bases from J, with 14 bases between. The length of the CDR3 is 13 residues. CDR1 is SNHLY, CDR2 FYNNEI, per germline. CDR3 protein: CASSEGIQETQHF. DNA for the CDR3: TGTGCCAGCAGTGAGGGTATCCAAGAGACCCAGCATTTT.

The chain uses TRBV20-1 and TRBJ2-7; 15 bases align to TRBD2. Germline CDR1 reads DFQATT; CDR2 reads SNEGSKA (reference sequence). The CDR3 has 15 residues. V trimming: 0 bases; J trimming: 12 bases; junction bases outside the gene matches: 9. The chain's CDR3 is CSARDRTSGRASGYF. For the CDR3, the DNA is TGCAGTGCTAGAGATCGGACTAGCGGGAGGGCCTCGGGGTACTTC.

This clonotype was seen more than once but under ten times. The chain has TRBV4-1 and TRBJ1-1; D perhaps matches TRBD1 (5 bases). The CDR3 has 14 residues. Trimming cost V 0 bases and J 5 bases, with 10 bases left between them. From germline, CDR1 is MGHRA and CDR2 YSYEKL. CDR3 nucleotide sequence: TGCGCCAGCAGCCAAGAGGGACGGCTGACTGAAGCTTTCTTT. It translates to CASSQEGRLTEAFF.

This clonotype is a singleton in its sample. The J gene is TRBJ1-4, the V gene TRBV25-1; D unclear. V was cut by 8 bases and J by 6 bases, with 7 bases left in between. The CDR3 contains 11 residues. The germline V gene has CDR1 MGHDK and CDR2 SYGVNS. CDR3 bases: TGTGCCAGCGGCCACGATGAAAAACTGTTTTTT. Its translation: CASGHDEKLFF.

This clonotype has a handful of counts. The chain employs TRBV7-9 and TRBJ1-2; D unresolved. CDR1 is SEHNR, CDR2 FQNEAQ, per germline (reference sequence). CDR3 length: 15 amino acids. The ends were cut back, 3 bases at V and 1 base at J, with 12 bases in the middle. Written as DNA, the CDR3 is TGTGCCAGCAGCTTGAAGGGCGGGCTTAACTATGGCTACACCTTC. This gives the protein CASSLKGGLNYGYTF.

This clonotype showed up just once. The chain recombines TRBV9 with TRBJ2-7; 10 bases are a match to TRBD2. Germline CDR1 reads SGDLS; CDR2 reads YYNGEE. The CDR3 runs to 16 residues. V gave up 5 bases and J gave up 0 bases; unmatched junction bases: 8. This CDR3 is CASSILAGASSYEQYF. The CDR3 region has the DNA TGTGCCAGCAGTATCCTAGCGGGAGCCTCCTCCTACGAGCAGTACTTC.

The chain links TRBV20-1 to TRBJ1-3; D not certain. The CDR3 extends over 12 amino acids. Trimming left V 2 bases short and J 1 base short, with 3 bases between. CDR1 DFQATT and CDR2 SNEGSKA come from the germline V gene (reference sequence). CDR3 bases: TGCAGTGCTAGAAGGTCTGGAAACACCATATATTTT. Translating gives CSARRSGNTIYF.

The chain is built from TRBV5-1 and TRBJ2-7; 10 nucleotides agree with TRBD1. CDR3 length: 15 residues. Trimming at V came to 4 bases and at J to 1 base, leaving 5 bases not matched to a gene. Per the germline V gene, CDR1 is SGHRS and CDR2 is YFSETQ. CDR3 protein: CASSIRDRGSYEQYF. The CDR3 DNA is TGCGCCAGCAGCATCCGGGACAGGGGATCCTACGAGCAGTACTTC. The full variable domain, rest sourced from reference TRBV5-1 and TRBJ2-7, is KAGVTQTPRYLIKTRGQQVTLSCSPISGHRSVSWYQQTPGQGLQFLFEYFSETQRNKGNFPGRFSGRQFSNSRSEMNVSTLELGDSALYLCASSIRDRGSYEQYFGPGTRLTVT.

In the case of this clonotype: Given a much more abundant clone one base away, this may be a read error. This rearrangement joins TRBV7-4 to TRBJ1-1; perhaps TRBD1 as D (5 bases). The CDR3 loop spans 18 amino acids. Between the trimmed V and J ends, which lost 0 bases and 0 bases, there was a span of 17 bases. Germline-derived CDR1 and CDR2 are SGHVT and SQSDAQ. The CDR3 nucleotides are TGTGCCAGCAGCTTAGCGCCTCGGGGCCTAGGGGTGAACACTGAAGCTTTCTTT. Its protein product is CASSLAPRGLGVNTEAFF.

The chain links TRBV11-2 to TRBJ2-5; D not certain. CDR3 length: 14 residues. Per germline, CDR1 SGHAT and CDR2 FQNNGV. The V and J ends lost 5 bases and 1 base respectively, with 11 bases between them. CDR3 loop: CASSQEHPQETQYF. CDR3 DNA sequence: TGTGCCAGCAGCCAAGAGCACCCCCAAGAGACCCAGTACTTC. Using reference TRBV11-2 and TRBJ2-5 for the parts outside the CDR3, the full variable domain is EAGVAQSPRYKIIEKRQSVAFWCNPISGHATLYWYQQILGQGPKLLIQFQNNGVVDDSQLPKDRFSAERLKGVDSTLKIQPAKLEDSAVYLCASSQEHPQETQYFGPGTRLLVL.

V usage is TRBV2 and J usage is TRBJ2-5; 7 bases agree with TRBD2. Germline assignment: CDR1 SNHLY and CDR2 FYNNEI. The CDR3 contains 15 residues. V was clipped by 10 bases and J by 5 bases; unmatched bases: 16. CDR3 coding DNA: TGTGCCACCTCTATTGGGGGGGGATTCTCGGAGACCCAGTACTTC. Amino acid sequence: CATSIGGGFSETQYF.

The rearrangement uses TRBV29-1 and TRBJ2-3; tentatively, D is TRBD2 (6 bases). This CDR3 is built from 15 residues. Trimming took off 2 bases at V and 3 bases at J, with 15 bases between the two ends. Germline V CDR1 and CDR2: SQVTM, ANQGSEA. The CDR3 reads CSVEPDGSRTDTQYF. The DNA for the CDR3 is TGCAGCGTTGAACCGGACGGGAGTCGTACAGATACGCAGTATTTT.

This clonotype appeared a few times. The chain carries TRBV7-9 and TRBJ2-2; D is perhaps TRBD1 or TRBD2 (5 bases each). The CDR3 is 16 residues long. In germline, CDR1 is SEHNR, CDR2 FQNEAQ (reference sequence). V lost 5 bases and J 3 bases, leaving 16 bases between the germline ends. The CDR3 is CASSPPALGDTGELFF. The CDR3 region has the DNA TGTGCCAGCAGCCCCCCGGCCCTGGGGGACACCGGGGAGCTGTTTTTT.

At least ten counts were recorded for this clonotype. The rearrangement uses TRBV29-1 and TRBJ2-6; a weak D match, TRBD1 (6 bases). Germline-derived CDR1 and CDR2 are SQVTM and ANQGSEA. V was cut by 7 bases and J by 12 bases, with 25 bases left in between. The CDR3 has 15 residues. CDR3 region: CSAITLTGPAGVLTF. DNA of the CDR3: TGCAGCGCCATAACGCTGACAGGCCCAGCTGGCGTCCTGACTTTC.

V gene TRBV9 combines with J gene TRBJ1-6; no definite D call. Trimming stripped 5 bases from V and 7 bases from J, with 16 bases between. The CDR3 spans 15 residues. Germline assignment: CDR1 SGDLS and CDR2 YYNGEE. The CDR3 here is CASSYQPTRNSPLHF. Written as DNA, the CDR3 is TGTGCCAGCAGTTATCAGCCAACTCGAAATTCACCCCTCCACTTT.

CDR3 protein: CASSESDRANTEAFF. The CDR3 coding sequence is TGTGCCAGCAGTGAAAGCGACAGGGCGAACACTGAAGCTTTCTTT. The chain carries TRBV2 and TRBJ1-1, with 7 bases identical to TRBD1. The germline CDR1 and CDR2 sequences are SNHLY and FYNNEI. The V gene end was trimmed by 2 bases and the J gene end by 1 base; junction bases not matched to a gene: 4. This CDR3 has 15 residues.

This clonotype has just one count. J is TRBJ1-3 and V is TRBV29-1, with D tentatively TRBD1 (6 bases). Per germline, CDR1 SQVTM and CDR2 ANQGSEA. The CDR3 sequence is 14 residues long. V was shortened by 7 bases and J by 2 bases, with 15 bases between the two germline ends. This CDR3 is CSGGGGPAGNTIYF. DNA of the CDR3: TGCAGCGGGGGGGGGGGCCCAGCTGGAAACACCATATATTTT.

Notes on this clonotype: One junction end disagrees with the germline gene, perhaps due to a read error. The chain couples TRBV7-6 to TRBJ2-5; possible D gene TRBD2, 5 bases. Germline-derived CDR1 and CDR2 are SGHVS and FNYEAQ. This CDR3 spans 15 amino acids. DNA of the CDR3: TGTGCCAGTAGCTTAGGGTCGGCCCGAGGGGAGACCCAGTACTTC. Translated, it gives CASSLGSARGETQYF.